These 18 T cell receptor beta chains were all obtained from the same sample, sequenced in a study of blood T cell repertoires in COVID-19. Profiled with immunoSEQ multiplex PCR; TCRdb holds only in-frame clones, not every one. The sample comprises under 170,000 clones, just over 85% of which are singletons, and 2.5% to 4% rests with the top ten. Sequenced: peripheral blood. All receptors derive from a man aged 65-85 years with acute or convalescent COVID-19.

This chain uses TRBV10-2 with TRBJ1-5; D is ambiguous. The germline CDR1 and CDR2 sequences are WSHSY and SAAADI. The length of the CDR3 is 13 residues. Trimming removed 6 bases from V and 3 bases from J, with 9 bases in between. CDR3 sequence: CASRGTDNQPQHF. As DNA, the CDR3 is TGCGCCAGCAGAGGAACAGACAATCAGCCCCAGCATTTT.

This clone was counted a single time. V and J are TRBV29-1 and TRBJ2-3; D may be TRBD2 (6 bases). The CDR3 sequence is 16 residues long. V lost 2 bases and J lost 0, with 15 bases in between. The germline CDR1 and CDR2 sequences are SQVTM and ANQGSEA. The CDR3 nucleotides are TGCAGCGTTGAAAATTTACGGGGGTCTAGCACAGATACGCAGTATTTT. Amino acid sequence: CSVENLRGSSTDTQYF.

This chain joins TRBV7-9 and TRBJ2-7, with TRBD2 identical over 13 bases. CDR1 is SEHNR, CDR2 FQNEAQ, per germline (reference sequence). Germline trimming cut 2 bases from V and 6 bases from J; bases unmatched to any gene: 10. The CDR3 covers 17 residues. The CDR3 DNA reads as TGTGCCAGCAGCTTACCATCTTTGGGACTAGCGGGAACCGAGCAGTACTTC. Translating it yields CASSLPSLGLAGTEQYF.

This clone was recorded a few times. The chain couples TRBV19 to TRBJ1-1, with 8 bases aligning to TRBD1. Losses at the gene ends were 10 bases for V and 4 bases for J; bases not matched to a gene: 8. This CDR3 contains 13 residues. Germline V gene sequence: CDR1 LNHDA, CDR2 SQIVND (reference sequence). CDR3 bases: TGTGCCACCTCACGGACAGGGCCCACTGAAGCTTTCTTT. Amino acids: CATSRTGPTEAFF.

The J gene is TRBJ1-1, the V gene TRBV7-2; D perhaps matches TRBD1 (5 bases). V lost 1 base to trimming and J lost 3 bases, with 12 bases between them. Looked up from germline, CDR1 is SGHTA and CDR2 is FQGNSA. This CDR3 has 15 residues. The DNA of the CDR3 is TGTGCCAGCAGCTTAGGTGGGGGGATGCACACTGAAGCTTTCTTT. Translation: CASSLGGGMHTEAFF.

Written as DNA, the CDR3 is TGCAGCGTTGAATCCACCAGAGTCGACTACTACAATGAGCAGTTCTTC. Amino acids: CSVESTRVDYYNEQFF. V usage is TRBV29-1 and J usage is TRBJ2-1; tentative D call: TRBD2 (5 bases). Germline CDR1 SQVTM, CDR2 ANQGSEA. V lost 2 bases, J lost 3 bases, and 17 bases lay in between. The length of the CDR3 is 16 residues.

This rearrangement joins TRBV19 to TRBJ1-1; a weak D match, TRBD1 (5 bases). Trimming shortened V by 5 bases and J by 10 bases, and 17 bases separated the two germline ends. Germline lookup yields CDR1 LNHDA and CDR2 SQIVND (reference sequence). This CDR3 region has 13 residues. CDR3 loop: CASSADNQGGAFF. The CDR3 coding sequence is TGTGCCAGTAGTGCGGACAACCAAGGCGGAGCTTTCTTT. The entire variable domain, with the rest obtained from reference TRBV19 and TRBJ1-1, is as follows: DGGITQSPKYLFRKEGQNVTLSCEQNLNHDAMYWYRQDPGQGLRLIYYSQIVNDFQKGDIAEGYSVSREKKESFPLTVTSAQKNPTAFYLCASSADNQGGAFFGQGTRLTVV.

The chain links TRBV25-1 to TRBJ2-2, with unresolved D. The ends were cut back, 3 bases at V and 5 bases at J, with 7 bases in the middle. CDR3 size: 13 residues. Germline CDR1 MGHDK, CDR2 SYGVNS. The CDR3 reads CASSEVRTGELFF. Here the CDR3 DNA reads TGTGCCAGCAGTGAGGTCAGAACCGGGGAGCTGTTTTTT.

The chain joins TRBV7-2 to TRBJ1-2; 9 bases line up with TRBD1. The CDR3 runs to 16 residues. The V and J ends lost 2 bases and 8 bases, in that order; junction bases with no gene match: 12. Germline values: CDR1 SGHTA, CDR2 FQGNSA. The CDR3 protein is CASSLFSLQGAGGYTF. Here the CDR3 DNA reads TGTGCCAGCAGCTTATTCTCCTTACAGGGGGCGGGAGGCTACACCTTC.

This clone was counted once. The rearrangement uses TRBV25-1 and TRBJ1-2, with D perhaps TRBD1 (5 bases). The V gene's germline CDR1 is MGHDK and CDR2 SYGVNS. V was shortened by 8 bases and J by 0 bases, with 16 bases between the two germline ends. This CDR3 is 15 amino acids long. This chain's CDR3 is CASGGGSSSNYGYTF. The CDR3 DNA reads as TGTGCCAGCGGGGGGGGTTCTAGCTCTAACTATGGCTACACCTTC.

The CDR3 DNA follows: TGTGCCAGCAGTGTAGGGGGCTACGATACGCAGTATTTT. This gives the protein CASSVGGYDTQYF. The chain joins TRBV6-4 to TRBJ2-3, with 7 bases matching TRBD1. The CDR3 has 13 amino acids. Germline V lookup: CDR1 MRHNA, CDR2 SNTAGT. The junction had 4 bases not matched to a gene; V was cut back by 4 bases and J by 6 bases.

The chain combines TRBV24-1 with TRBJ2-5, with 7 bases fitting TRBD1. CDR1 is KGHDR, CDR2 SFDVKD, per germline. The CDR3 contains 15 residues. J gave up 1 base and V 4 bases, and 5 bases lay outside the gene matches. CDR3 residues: CATSDPGQRQETQYF. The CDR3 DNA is TGTGCCACCAGTGACCCGGGACAGCGCCAAGAGACCCAGTACTTC.

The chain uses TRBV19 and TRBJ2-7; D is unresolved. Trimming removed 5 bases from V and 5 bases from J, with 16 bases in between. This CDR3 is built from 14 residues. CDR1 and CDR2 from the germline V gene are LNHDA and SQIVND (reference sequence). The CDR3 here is CASSLRSSRNEQYF. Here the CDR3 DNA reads TGTGCCAGTAGTCTTCGGTCAAGCCGTAACGAGCAGTACTTC.

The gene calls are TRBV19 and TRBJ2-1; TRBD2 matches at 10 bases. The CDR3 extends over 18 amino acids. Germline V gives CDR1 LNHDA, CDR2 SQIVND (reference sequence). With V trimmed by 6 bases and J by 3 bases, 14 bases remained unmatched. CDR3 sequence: CASRSLGTSGIFYNEQFF. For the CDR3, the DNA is TGTGCCAGTAGATCCTTGGGCACTAGCGGGATCTTCTACAATGAGCAGTTCTTC. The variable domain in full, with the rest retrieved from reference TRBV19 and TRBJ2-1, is DGGITQSPKYLFRKEGQNVTLSCEQNLNHDAMYWYRQDPGQGLRLIYYSQIVNDFQKGDIAEGYSVSREKKESFPLTVTSAQKNPTAFYLCASRSLGTSGIFYNEQFFGPGTRLTVL.

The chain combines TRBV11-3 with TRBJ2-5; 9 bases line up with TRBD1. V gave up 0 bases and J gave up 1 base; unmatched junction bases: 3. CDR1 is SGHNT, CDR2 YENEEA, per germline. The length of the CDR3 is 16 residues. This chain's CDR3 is CASSLDQGQGQETQYF. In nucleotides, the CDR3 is TGTGCCAGCAGCTTAGATCAGGGACAGGGCCAAGAGACCCAGTACTTC.

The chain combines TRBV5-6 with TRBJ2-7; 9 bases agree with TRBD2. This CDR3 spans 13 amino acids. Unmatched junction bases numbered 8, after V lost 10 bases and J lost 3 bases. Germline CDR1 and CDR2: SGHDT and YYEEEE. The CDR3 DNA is TGTGCCTCTAGCGGGACTGTAGTCTACGAGCAGTACTTC. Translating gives CASSGTVVYEQYF.

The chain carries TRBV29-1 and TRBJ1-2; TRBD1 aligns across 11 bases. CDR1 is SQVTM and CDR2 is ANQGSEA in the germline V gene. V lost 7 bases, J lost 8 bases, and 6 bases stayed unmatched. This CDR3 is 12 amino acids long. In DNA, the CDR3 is TGCAGCGCAGGACAGGGGGCTAGGGGCTACACCTTC. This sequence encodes CSAGQGARGYTF. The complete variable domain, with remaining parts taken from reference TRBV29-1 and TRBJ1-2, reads SAVISQKPSRDICQRGTSLTIQCQVDSQVTMMFWYRQQPGQSLTLIATANQGSEATYESGFVIDKFPISRPNLTFSTLTVSNMSPEDSSIYLCSAGQGARGYTFGSGTRLTVV.

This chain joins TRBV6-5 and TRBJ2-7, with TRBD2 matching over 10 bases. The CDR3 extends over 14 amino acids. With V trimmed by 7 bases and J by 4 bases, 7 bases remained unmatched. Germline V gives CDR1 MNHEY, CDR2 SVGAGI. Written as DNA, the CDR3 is TGTGCCAGCAAGCTAGCGGGAGAAGCATACGAGCAGTACTTC. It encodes CASKLAGEAYEQYF.